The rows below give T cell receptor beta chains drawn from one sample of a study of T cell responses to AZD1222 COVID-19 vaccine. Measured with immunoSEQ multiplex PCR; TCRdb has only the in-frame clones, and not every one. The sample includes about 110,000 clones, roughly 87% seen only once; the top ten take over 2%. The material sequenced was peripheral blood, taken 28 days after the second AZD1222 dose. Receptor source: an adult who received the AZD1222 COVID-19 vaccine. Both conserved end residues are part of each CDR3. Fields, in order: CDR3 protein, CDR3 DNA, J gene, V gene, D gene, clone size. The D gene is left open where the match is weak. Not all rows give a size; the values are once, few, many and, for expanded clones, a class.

CDR3 protein: CASSFGLTNEKLFF
CDR3 DNA: TGTGCCAGCAGTTTCGGGCTTACCAATGAAAAACTGTTTTTT
J gene: TRBJ1-4
V gene: TRBV28
D gene: NA
clone size: few

CDR3 protein: CASSTTVNTEAFF
CDR3 DNA: TGTGCCAGCAGTACGACAGTGAACACTGAAGCTTTCTTT
J gene: TRBJ1-1
V gene: TRBV7-3
D gene: NA
clone size: once

CDR3 protein: CASSLVPSGRGETQYF
CDR3 DNA: TGTGCCAGCAGCTTGGTTCCTAGCGGGAGGGGGGAGACCCAGTACTTC
J gene: TRBJ2-5
V gene: TRBV5-4
D gene: TRBD2
clone size: NA

CDR3 protein: CAINVGYNYGYTF
CDR3 DNA: TGTGCCATCAACGTGGGATACAACTATGGCTACACCTTC
J gene: TRBJ1-2
V gene: TRBV10-3
D gene: NA
clone size: NA

CDR3 protein: CASSFGQGGSWANVLTF
CDR3 DNA: TGTGCCAGCAGCTTTGGGCAGGGTGGCTCTTGGGCCAACGTCCTGACTTTC
J gene: TRBJ2-6
V gene: TRBV11-2
D gene: NA
clone size: NA

CDR3 protein: CASSLGREGGTDTQYF
CDR3 DNA: TGCGCCAGCAGCCTCGGTCGGGAGGGTGGCACAGATACGCAGTATTTT
J gene: TRBJ2-3
V gene: TRBV4-3
D gene: TRBD2
clone size: NA

CDR3 protein: CASSGGTSGSDEQFF
CDR3 DNA: TGCGCCAGCAGCGGAGGGACTAGCGGGAGTGACGAGCAGTTCTTC
J gene: TRBJ2-1
V gene: TRBV5-1
D gene: TRBD2
clone size: NA

CDR3 protein: CASSPRIGATSSGNTIYF
CDR3 DNA: TGTGCCAGCTCACCAAGGATAGGAGCCACGAGCTCTGGAAACACCATATATTTT
J gene: TRBJ1-3
V gene: TRBV18
D gene: NA
clone size: few

CDR3 protein: CASSVGTYNEQFF
CDR3 DNA: TGTGCCAGCAGCGTAGGGACCTACAATGAGCAGTTCTTC
J gene: TRBJ2-1
V gene: TRBV9
D gene: NA
clone size: NA

CDR3 protein: CASSYGGYTEAFF
CDR3 DNA: TGTGCCAGCAGCTACGGGGGATACACTGAAGCTTTCTTT
J gene: TRBJ1-1
V gene: TRBV12-3/TRBV12-4
D gene: NA
clone size: NA

CDR3 protein: CATSRLQGIQETQYF
CDR3 DNA: TGTGCCACCAGCAGACTTCAGGGGATCCAAGAGACCCAGTACTTC
J gene: TRBJ2-5
V gene: TRBV15
D gene: NA
clone size: NA

CDR3 protein: CASSTGREGEQFF
CDR3 DNA: TGTGCCAGTAGTACTGGACGGGAGGGTGAGCAGTTCTTC
J gene: TRBJ2-1
V gene: TRBV19
D gene: TRBD2
clone size: NA

CDR3 protein: CASSPGQVGNQPQHF
CDR3 DNA: TGTGCCAGCAGTCCAGGACAGGTCGGCAATCAGCCCCAGCATTTT
J gene: TRBJ1-5
V gene: TRBV2
D gene: TRBD1
clone size: NA

CDR3 protein: CASSQFYAGGYEQYF
CDR3 DNA: TGTGCCAGCAGCCAATTCTACGCGGGAGGCTACGAGCAGTACTTC
J gene: TRBJ2-7
V gene: TRBV3-1/TRBV3-2
D gene: TRBD2
clone size: many

CDR3 protein: CASSQGRTEAFF
CDR3 DNA: TGTGCCAGCAGCCAAGGGAGAACTGAAGCTTTCTTT
J gene: TRBJ1-1
V gene: TRBV3-1/TRBV3-2
D gene: NA
clone size: NA

CDR3 protein: CASSRGQGTNTEAFF
CDR3 DNA: TGTGCCAGCAGCCGAGGACAGGGGACGAACACTGAAGCTTTCTTT
J gene: TRBJ1-1
V gene: TRBV7-6
D gene: TRBD1
clone size: NA

CDR3 protein: CASRDYNEQFF
CDR3 DNA: TGTGCCAGCAGGGATTACAATGAGCAGTTCTTC
J gene: TRBJ2-1
V gene: TRBV25-1
D gene: NA
clone size: NA

CDR3 protein: CASSYGQGFSSDTQYF
CDR3 DNA: TGTGCCAGCAGTTATGGTCAGGGCTTCAGTTCAGATACGCAGTATTTT
J gene: TRBJ2-3
V gene: TRBV6-2/TRBV6-3
D gene: NA
clone size: NA

CDR3 protein: CASSPGFNTEAFF
CDR3 DNA: TGTGCCAGCTCACCAGGATTCAACACTGAAGCTTTCTTT
J gene: TRBJ1-1
V gene: TRBV18
D gene: NA
clone size: NA

CDR3 protein: CASSELLDSTDTQYF
CDR3 DNA: TGTGCCAGCAGTGAACTACTAGACAGCACAGATACGCAGTATTTT
J gene: TRBJ2-3
V gene: TRBV6-1
D gene: NA
clone size: NA

CDR3 protein: CATSRDLSTDTQYF
CDR3 DNA: TGTGCCACCAGCAGAGATCTCAGCACAGATACGCAGTATTTT
J gene: TRBJ2-3
V gene: TRBV15
D gene: NA
clone size: NA

CDR3 protein: CASSIPGLAGGRTQYF
CDR3 DNA: TGTGCCAGCAGCATTCCGGGACTAGCGGGAGGGCGAACCCAGTACTTC
J gene: TRBJ2-5
V gene: TRBV13
D gene: TRBD2
clone size: NA

CDR3 protein: CASSQQGDNQPQHF
CDR3 DNA: TGCGCCAGCAGCCAACAGGGAGATAATCAGCCCCAGCATTTT
J gene: TRBJ1-5
V gene: TRBV5-1
D gene: NA
clone size: NA

CDR3 protein: CASSLGTGQQFF
CDR3 DNA: TGTGCCAGCAGCCTCGGGACAGGGCAGCAGTTCTTC
J gene: TRBJ2-1
V gene: TRBV7-2
D gene: TRBD1
clone size: NA

CDR3 protein: CASSWGLGYEQYF
CDR3 DNA: TGTGCCAGCAGCTGGGGACTCGGCTACGAGCAGTACTTC
J gene: TRBJ2-7
V gene: TRBV5-6
D gene: NA
clone size: few

CDR3 protein: CASSYSNLRFNNEQFF
CDR3 DNA: TGTGCCAGCAGTTACTCGAATCTTCGATTTAACAATGAGCAGTTCTTC
J gene: TRBJ2-1
V gene: TRBV6-6
D gene: NA
clone size: NA

CDR3 protein: CASSDGTSGRTDTQYF
CDR3 DNA: TGCGCCAGCAGTGATGGGACTAGCGGACGCACAGATACGCAGTATTTT
J gene: TRBJ2-3
V gene: TRBV10-2
D gene: TRBD2
clone size: NA

CDR3 protein: CASSNPTGGPQETQYF
CDR3 DNA: TGTGCCAGTAGTAACCCCACAGGGGGCCCTCAAGAGACCCAGTACTTC
J gene: TRBJ2-5
V gene: TRBV19
D gene: TRBD1
clone size: NA

CDR3 protein: CASSLATAEQFF
CDR3 DNA: TGTGCCAGCAGCTTAGCCACCGCTGAGCAGTTCTTC
J gene: TRBJ2-1
V gene: TRBV11-2
D gene: NA
clone size: NA

CDR3 protein: CASSQTGAKQETQYF
CDR3 DNA: TGCGCCAGCAGCCAGACAGGGGCCAAGCAAGAGACCCAGTACTTC
J gene: TRBJ2-5
V gene: TRBV4-3
D gene: TRBD1
clone size: NA

CDR3 protein: CASYQTGGYYGYTF
CDR3 DNA: TGTGCCAGCTACCAAACGGGGGGTTACTATGGCTACACCTTC
J gene: TRBJ1-2
V gene: TRBV28
D gene: NA
clone size: once

CDR3 protein: CASSLSQGYEQYF
CDR3 DNA: TGTGCCAGCAGCCTGTCACAGGGCTACGAGCAGTACTTC
J gene: TRBJ2-7
V gene: TRBV4-2
D gene: NA
clone size: many

CDR3 protein: CASQAGTDPNYGYTF
CDR3 DNA: TGTGCCAGTCAGGCAGGAACGGACCCTAACTATGGCTACACCTTC
J gene: TRBJ1-2
V gene: TRBV6-5
D gene: NA
clone size: NA

CDR3 protein: CASSYSGVRNYGYTF
CDR3 DNA: TGTGCCAGCAGTTACTCGGGGGTCCGTAACTATGGCTACACCTTC
J gene: TRBJ1-2
V gene: TRBV6-2/TRBV6-3
D gene: NA
clone size: once

CDR3 protein: CASSLDVLPETQYF
CDR3 DNA: TGTGCCAGCAGCTTAGATGTCCTTCCTGAGACCCAGTACTTC
J gene: TRBJ2-5
V gene: TRBV11-2
D gene: NA
clone size: NA

CDR3 protein: CASSQEPGGIGETQYF
CDR3 DNA: TGTGCCAGCAGCCAAGAACCCGGCGGAATAGGAGAGACCCAGTACTTC
J gene: TRBJ2-5
V gene: TRBV4-2
D gene: NA
clone size: NA

CDR3 protein: CASSFGGALHF
CDR3 DNA: TGTGCCAGCAGCTTTGGAGGGGCCCTCCACTTT
J gene: TRBJ1-6
V gene: TRBV5-4
D gene: NA
clone size: once

CDR3 protein: CASSLAASNQPQHF
CDR3 DNA: TGTGCCAGCAGCTTAGCGGCCAGCAATCAGCCCCAGCATTTT
J gene: TRBJ1-5
V gene: TRBV7-9
D gene: NA
clone size: few

CDR3 protein: CASSDGYSGSYNEQFF
CDR3 DNA: TGTGCCAGCAGTGATGGTTATAGCGGGAGCTACAATGAGCAGTTCTTC
J gene: TRBJ2-1
V gene: TRBV6-1
D gene: TRBD2
clone size: NA